This T cell receptor beta chain was sequenced during a study of T cells in localized non-small cell lung cancer. In regard to this clone: Antigen unknown.

Whole-study results and caveats: Adjacent lung was found to contain a median approximately 52 of the top 100 tumor clones. Of the tissues analyzed, uninvolved adjacent lung showed maximal T cell clonality, greater than tumor. The study sequenced only one region of the tumor. As a result, intratumor heterogeneity could not be excluded and remains possible. A raised T cell density in blood coincided with lengthier overall survival.

The method was immunoSEQ multiplex PCR; TCRdb's version includes in-frame clones alone and lacks a portion of them. Here the sample spans 15,000 to 20,000 clones, about four fifths being singletons. CDR1 is SGHVS and CDR2 is FQNEAQ in the germline V gene. The CDR3 runs to 14 residues. Trimming removed 5 bases at V and 1 base at J, with 11 bases between. Sequenced here: peripheral blood, sampled before any cancer treatment. This rearrangement joins TRBV7-8 to TRBJ1-1; a weak D match, TRBD1 (6 bases). This receptor was obtained from a male donor at least 60 years old with stage III lung adenocarcinoma. Here the CDR3 DNA reads TGTGCCAGCAGCGTCCGGGACAAGAACACTGAAGCTTTCTTT. Amino acid sequence: CASSVRDKNTEAFF. Drawing the rest from reference TRBV7-8 and TRBJ1-1, the complete variable domain is GAGVSQSPRYKVAKRGQDVALRCDPISGHVSLFWYQQALGQGPEFLTYFQNEAQLDKSGLPSDRFFAERPEGSVSTLKIQRTQQEDSAVYLCASSVRDKNTEAFFGQGTRLTVV.